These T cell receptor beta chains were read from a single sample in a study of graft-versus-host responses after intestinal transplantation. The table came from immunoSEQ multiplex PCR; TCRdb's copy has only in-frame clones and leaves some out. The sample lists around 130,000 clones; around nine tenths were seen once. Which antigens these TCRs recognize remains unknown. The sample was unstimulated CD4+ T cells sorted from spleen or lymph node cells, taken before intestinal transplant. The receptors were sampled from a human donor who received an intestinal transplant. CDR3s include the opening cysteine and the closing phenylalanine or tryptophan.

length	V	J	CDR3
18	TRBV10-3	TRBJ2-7	CAISEFLSEGLNLYEQYF
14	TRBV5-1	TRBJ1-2	CASSTIGGDHGYTF
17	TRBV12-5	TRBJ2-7	CASGLVQGIRGTYEQYF
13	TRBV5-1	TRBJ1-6	CASSLARNSPLHF
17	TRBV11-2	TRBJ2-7	CASSLTTSGGAPYEQYF
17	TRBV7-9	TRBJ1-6	CASSPNSGSSYNSPLHF
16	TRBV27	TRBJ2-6	CATKLSSSPGANVLTF
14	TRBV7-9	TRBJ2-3	CASTPRGETDTQYF
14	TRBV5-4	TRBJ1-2	CASSLTTSNYGYTF
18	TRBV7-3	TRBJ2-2	CASSPHSPGTANTGELFF
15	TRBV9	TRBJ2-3	CASSVAAGGLDTQYF
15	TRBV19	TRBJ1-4	CASSIAREGNEKLFF
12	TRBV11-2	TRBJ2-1	CASSSGPIEQFF
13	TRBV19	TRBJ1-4	CASSILGGHGLFF
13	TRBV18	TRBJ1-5	CASSRTERQPQHF
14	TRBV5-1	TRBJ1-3	CASSLSISGNTIYF
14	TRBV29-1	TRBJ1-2	CSVEDLTHNYGYTF
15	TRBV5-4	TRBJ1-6	CASSPDRGLVSPLHF
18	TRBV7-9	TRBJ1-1	CASSLANLRFGPNTEAFF
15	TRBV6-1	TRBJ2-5	CATHRLAGLGETQYF
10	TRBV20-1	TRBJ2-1	CSARDNEQFF
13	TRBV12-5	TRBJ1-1	CASGVQGGTEAFF
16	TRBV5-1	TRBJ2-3	CASSLVVTSGGDTQYF
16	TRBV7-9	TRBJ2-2	CASSLSRGLHTGELFF
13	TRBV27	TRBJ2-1	CATRPLAGYEQFF
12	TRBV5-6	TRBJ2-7	CASSFRTYEQYF
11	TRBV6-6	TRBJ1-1	CASRGGLEAFF
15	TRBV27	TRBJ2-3	CASSILARRTDTQYF
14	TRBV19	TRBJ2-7	CASSSSGRGKKQYF
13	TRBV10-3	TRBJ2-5	CAISERPQETQYF
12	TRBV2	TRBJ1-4	CASGQGPLKLFF
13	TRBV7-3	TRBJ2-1	CASSSGDWGRQFF
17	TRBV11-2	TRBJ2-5	CASSLRDYPIPQETQYF
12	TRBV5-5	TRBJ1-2	CASSSYSYGYTF
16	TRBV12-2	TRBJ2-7	CASRLGSGQGDYEQYF
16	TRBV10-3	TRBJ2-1	CAISGDGGSSYNEQFF
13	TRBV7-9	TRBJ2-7	CASSFLGSPEQYF
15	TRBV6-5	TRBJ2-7	CASRPGQWSSYEQYF
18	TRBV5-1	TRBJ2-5	CASSETSGGNFVGETQYF
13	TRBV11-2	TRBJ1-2	CASSSFTGDGYTF
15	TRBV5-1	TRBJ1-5	CASSLAGEKGQPQHF
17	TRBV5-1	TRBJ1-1	CASSLFVRQGVNTEAFF
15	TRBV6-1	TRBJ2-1	CASSVLLLRGNEQFF
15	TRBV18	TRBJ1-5	CASSYGGPNNQPQHF
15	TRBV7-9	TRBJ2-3	CASSLSLGPGDTQYF
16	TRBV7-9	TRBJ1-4	CASSFFGQGGHEKLFF
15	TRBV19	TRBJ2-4	CASSLEPRGANIQYF
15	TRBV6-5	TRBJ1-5	CASGQGGAWDQPQHF